Listed below are T cell receptor beta chains from one sample, sequenced in a study of post-analysis software for immune sequencing data. MiXCR, run by TCRdb on the PCR reads, gives a single entry per CDR3 protein. The sample consists of around 770,000 distinct CDR3 sequences, around 42% of them appearing once. The sample consisted of blood. These TCRs come from a girl aged 10 to 17 with multiple sclerosis. The CDR3 runs from the conserved cysteine through the conserved F or W. A D gene is named only where the DNA matches it firmly. Size tells how often a clone was seen (once, few, many) or the class of an expanded clone, and some rows leave it out.

cdr3_nt cdr3_aa clone_size d_call j_call v_call
TGCAGTGCTCGTAGAGTGGGGACTAGCTCCTACAATGAGCAGTTCTTC CSARRVGTSSYNEQFF NA TRBD2 TRBJ2-1 TRBV20-1
TGTGCCAGCAGCTTAAACGGACTAGCGGGGGCCAAAAACATTCAGTACTTC CASSLNGLAGAKNIQYF few TRBD2 TRBJ2-4 TRBV7-2
TGCAGTGCCCGCGGGACTAGCGGATACACAGATACGCAGTATTTT CSARGTSGYTDTQYF NA TRBD2 TRBJ2-3 TRBV20-1
TGCAGTGCTAGCGGGAGGGCCGCCTACAATGAGCAGTTCTTC CSASGRAAYNEQFF few TRBD2 TRBJ2-1 TRBV20-1
TGTGCCAGCAGTTTAGGGGCTAGCGCGAACACCGGGGAGCTGTTTTTT CASSLGASANTGELFF NA NA TRBJ2-2 TRBV12-3/TRBV12-4
TGTGCCAGCAACAACAATCCAGGGGAGGAGACCCAGTACTTC CASNNNPGEETQYF NA NA TRBJ2-5 TRBV28
TGTGCCAGCAGCTTAGGCCAGTTCCCCCTCCACTTT CASSLGQFPLHF NA NA TRBJ1-6 TRBV7-9
TGTGCCATCAGTGAGTCTTTGGGCGAGCAGTACTTC CAISESLGEQYF few NA TRBJ2-7 TRBV10-3
TGCGCCAGCAGCTTTGATGGGGCGGGGGAGACCCAGTACTTC CASSFDGAGETQYF few NA TRBJ2-5 TRBV5-1
TGTGCCAGCTCACCTAAGACAGGGGGAACCTACGAGCAGTACTTC CASSPKTGGTYEQYF NA TRBD1 TRBJ2-7 TRBV18
TGCAGCCGGGCTTCAGCTGGCGAGCAGTACTTC CSRASAGEQYF NA NA TRBJ2-7 TRBV20-1
TGTGCCAGCACCATACCACCGGGACAGGTGGACACTGAAGCTTTCTTT CASTIPPGQVDTEAFF NA TRBD1 TRBJ1-1 TRBV12-3/TRBV12-4
TGTGCCAGCAGTTACTGGCGGGAGGGCCATCGGGAGCAGTTCTTC CASSYWREGHREQFF few TRBD2 TRBJ2-1 TRBV6-5
TGTGCCAGCAGTTACCGGTCCGGGAGAAGAGAGACCCAGTACTTC CASSYRSGRRETQYF NA NA TRBJ2-5 TRBV6-6
TGTGCCAGCACCCAGGGACAGTACACCGGGGAGCTGTTTTTT CASTQGQYTGELFF NA TRBD1 TRBJ2-2 TRBV2
TGCAGTGCTAGCGAGGCTAACTATGGCTACACCTTC CSASEANYGYTF NA NA TRBJ1-2 TRBV20-1
TGCGCCAGCAGTTCGGGACTAGCGGACCCAGGGGGGACCCAGTACTTC CASSSGLADPGGTQYF NA TRBD2 TRBJ2-5 TRBV5-1
TGTGCCAGCAGCCAAGATTTGGACAGGCGCCAAGAGACCCAGTACTTC CASSQDLDRRQETQYF few TRBD1 TRBJ2-5 TRBV3-1
TGTGCCAGCAGCGTAGAGGGTACCCGCACAGATACGCAGTATTTT CASSVEGTRTDTQYF NA NA TRBJ2-3 TRBV9
TGTGCCAGCAGCCTTACAGGCCGAACCTACGAGCAGTACTTC CASSLTGRTYEQYF NA NA TRBJ2-7 TRBV12-3/TRBV12-4
TGTGCCAGCAGTTTATCTGCGGGAGAGGTAGGGTATGAGCAGTTCTTC CASSLSAGEVGYEQFF once TRBD2 TRBJ2-1 TRBV27
TGTGCCAGCAGCTTGGGGCAGGCGGCCTTTGAAGCTTTCTTT CASSLGQAAFEAFF few NA TRBJ1-1 TRBV5-5
TGTGCCAGCAGTTTAAGGGACGCCACAGATACGCAGTATTTT CASSLRDATDTQYF NA NA TRBJ2-3 TRBV28
TGCAGCGTTGGATATGGGTCCAATAATGAAAAACTGTTTTTT CSVGYGSNNEKLFF NA NA TRBJ1-4 TRBV29-1
TGTGCCAGCAGTTACTTGTCAGATCCTTTGGGCGAGCAGTACTTC CASSYLSDPLGEQYF NA NA TRBJ2-7 TRBV6-2/TRBV6-3
TGCAGTGCTAGACTTCAGGGACGCTCCTACAATGAGCAGTTCTTC CSARLQGRSYNEQFF NA NA TRBJ2-1 TRBV20-1
TGTGCCAGCAGCTCTGGGGACACCTATTTGATTAACTATGGCTACACCTTC CASSSGDTYLINYGYTF NA NA TRBJ1-2 TRBV28
TGTGCCAGCAGCGTAGACCATTACAATGAGCAGTTCTTC CASSVDHYNEQFF NA NA TRBJ2-1 TRBV9
TGCGCCAGCAGTGTGTTCGAGGGCGTCTCCTACGAGCAGTACTTC CASSVFEGVSYEQYF few NA TRBJ2-7 TRBV10-2
TGTGCCAGCAGTTACTCGAGGGGGGAGACAGATACGCAGTATTTT CASSYSRGETDTQYF NA NA TRBJ2-3 TRBV6-5
TGTGCCAGCAGTTACCATCAGGGGCGGGAGACCCAGTACTTC CASSYHQGRETQYF few NA TRBJ2-5 TRBV6-2/TRBV6-3
TGTGCCAGCAGCTTAGGGGCTAGCGGGATTGTGACAGATACACAGTATTTT CASSLGASGIVTDTQYF NA TRBD2 TRBJ2-3 TRBV7-6
TGCAGCGTTGAAGGGATGAGACAGGCCCGAGGGGGAGGCTACACCTTC CSVEGMRQARGGGYTF many NA TRBJ1-2 TRBV29-1
TGCAGTGCTAGAAGCGGGACAGCTATCTATGGCTACACCTTC CSARSGTAIYGYTF NA TRBD1 TRBJ1-2 TRBV20-1
TGTGCCAGCAGTTGCTCGGTGGCTTCCCCGGGGGATGAGCAGTTCTTC CASSCSVASPGDEQFF NA NA TRBJ2-1 TRBV6-5
TGTGCCAGCAGTCCCTCCGATGGTGCCTACAATGAGCAGTTCTTC CASSPSDGAYNEQFF few NA TRBJ2-1 TRBV12-3/TRBV12-4
TGTGCCAGCAGCCCCACAAAGGGACAGTCGTTCTTC CASSPTKGQSFF NA TRBD1 TRBJ2-1 TRBV7-9
TGTGCCAGCAGCTTAGTTGGCAGTTTTTATGAGCAGTTCTTC CASSLVGSFYEQFF NA NA TRBJ2-1 TRBV7-9
TGTGCCAGCAGTCTGGGAGGTTGGGAGGGCGAGCAGTACTTC CASSLGGWEGEQYF once TRBD2 TRBJ2-7 TRBV5-5
TGCGCCAGCAGCTTGGACAGGGGGCTGGAGGAGACCCAGTACTTC CASSLDRGLEETQYF NA TRBD1 TRBJ2-5 TRBV5-1
TGCAGTGCCAGAGGGGGCAGGGTCCAGGATTCACCCCTCCACTTT CSARGGRVQDSPLHF NA TRBD1 TRBJ1-6 TRBV20-1